The 29 T cell receptor beta chains in this list originate from one sample, sequenced in a study of T cells in Graves' hyperthyroidism and ophthalmopathy. RNA transcripts yielded amplified TCR beta CDR3 regions. A first-round RT-PCR of the TCR CDR3 used the HTBI primer set. TCRdb processed the multiplex PCR reads anew with MiXCR; each CDR3 protein has one entry. The profile shows roughly 170,000 distinct CDR3 sequences, roughly 10% of them singletons. The sequencing sample was made of blood. The source is a woman under 30 with Graves' hyperthyroidism that later progressed to Graves' ophthalmopathy.

Ten or more counts support this clonotype. V and J are TRBV14 and TRBJ1-1, with D uncertain. With 4 bases removed from V and 4 bases from J, the gap between germline ends came to 16 bases. The germline CDR1 and CDR2 sequences are SGHDN and FVKESK. The length of the CDR3 is 15 residues. CDR3 in DNA: TGTGCCAGCAGCCCGCAACACCTATCGGGCACTGAAGCTTTCTTT. Translating gives CASSPQHLSGTEAFF.

At least ten counts were recorded for this clonotype. J is TRBJ2-5 and V is TRBV11-2; possible D gene TRBD1, 5 bases. Germline V gene lookup returns CDR1 SGHAT and CDR2 FQNNGV. This CDR3 region has 15 residues. Trimming took 5 bases from V and 0 from J, leaving 13 bases between them. This CDR3 is CASSPELDNQETQYF. CDR3 coding DNA: TGTGCCAGCAGCCCTGAATTGGACAACCAAGAGACCCAGTACTTC. The complete variable domain, with remaining parts taken from reference TRBV11-2 and TRBJ2-5, reads EAGVAQSPRYKIIEKRQSVAFWCNPISGHATLYWYQQILGQGPKLLIQFQNNGVVDDSQLPKDRFSAERLKGVDSTLKIQPAKLEDSAVYLCASSPELDNQETQYFGPGTRLLVL.

This clonotype was seen many times. The chain has TRBV7-8 and TRBJ2-3; D gene unclear. From germline, CDR1 is SGHVS and CDR2 FQNEAQ. This CDR3 comprises 16 residues. The V end lost 5 bases, the J end lost 0 bases, and 15 bases lay between the germline ends. The CDR3 sequence: CASSRQIETSTDTQYF. In DNA, the CDR3 is TGTGCCAGCAGCCGTCAAATCGAGACTAGCACAGATACGCAGTATTTT.

This clonotype was observed at least ten times. The chain couples TRBV7-3 to TRBJ2-2, with D perhaps assigned TRBD1 or TRBD2 (6 bases each). Between the trimmed V and J ends, which lost 5 bases and 2 bases, there was a span of 18 bases. The CDR3 covers 17 residues. Germline CDR1 SGHTA, CDR2 FQGTGA. The CDR3 region has the DNA TGTGCCAGCAGCCCCACGGGGGCACAGATCAACACCGGGGAGCTGTTTTTT. The encoded protein is CASSPTGAQINTGELFF.

This clonotype has at least ten counts. V and J are TRBV4-2 and TRBJ1-1; D call uncertain. CDR1 and CDR2 from the germline V gene are LGHNA and YNFKEQ. This CDR3 spans 14 amino acids. V lost 4 bases and J 1 base, leaving 10 bases between the germline ends. The CDR3 spells CASSRYTGNTEAFF. The CDR3 DNA is TGTGCCAGCAGCCGATACACGGGGAACACTGAAGCTTTCTTT.

The gene calls are TRBV20-1 and TRBJ2-1; TRBD2 matches 7 bases. This CDR3 region has 16 residues. The V gene's germline CDR1 is DFQATT and CDR2 SNEGSKA (reference sequence). V shed 1 base, J shed 4 bases, and the junction held 10 bases outside the gene matches. The CDR3 is CSARAPGTTLYNEQFF. The CDR3 DNA reads as TGCAGTGCTAGAGCCCCCGGGACTACCCTTTACAATGAGCAGTTCTTC.

This clonotype showed up just a few times. This chain connects TRBV6-1 to TRBJ2-7, with D perhaps assigned TRBD1 or TRBD2 (5 bases each). Trimming took 2 bases from V and 9 from J, leaving 20 bases between them. The CDR3 loop spans 15 amino acids. The germline CDR1 and CDR2 sequences are MNHNS and SASEGT. CDR3 amino acids: CASSENQGAPEGQYF. For the CDR3, the DNA is TGTGCCAGCAGTGAAAATCAGGGTGCCCCAGAGGGGCAGTACTTC.

The chain couples TRBV4-1 to TRBJ2-5; TRBD2 might be the D (6 bases). The V gene lost 0 bases and the J gene lost 4 bases, with 15 bases spanning the gap. The germline V gene has CDR1 MGHRA and CDR2 YSYEKL. The CDR3 loop spans 16 amino acids. CDR3 DNA sequence: TGCGCCAGCAGCCAAGACTTAAGCGGGTTTCGAGAGACCCAGTACTTC. Its translation: CASSQDLSGFRETQYF.

This clonotype has only a few counts. The chain uses TRBV18 and TRBJ2-3; TRBD2 aligns across 9 bases. The germline V gene encodes CDR1 KGHSH and CDR2 LQKENI. CDR3 length: 17 amino acids. The V and J ends lost 0 bases and 4 bases, in that order; junction bases with no gene match: 8. The CDR3 DNA follows: TGTGCCAGCTCACCACCACGCGGGGGGGCTTGGGCAGATACGCAGTATTTT. Translated, it gives CASSPPRGGAWADTQYF.

Comment on this clonotype: Being one base from a much bigger clone, this may be a read error. The J gene is TRBJ1-2, the V gene TRBV7-6; 9 bases agree with TRBD1. J gave up 8 bases and V 2 bases, and 9 bases lay outside the gene matches. This CDR3 comprises 15 residues. Germline assignment: CDR1 SGHVS and CDR2 FNYEAQ. CDR3 region: CASSLTGTGNKGYTF. In DNA form, the CDR3 reads TGTGCCAGCAGCTTAACTGGGACAGGGAATAAGGGCTACACCTTC.

This clonotype occurred many times. The V gene is TRBV2, the J gene TRBJ1-2; a possible D gene is TRBD1 (5 bases). This CDR3 is built from 14 residues. The V gene lost 5 bases and the J gene lost 6 bases, with 16 bases spanning the gap. Germline lookup yields CDR1 SNHLY and CDR2 FYNNEI. Written as DNA, the CDR3 is TGTGCCAGCAGTAAAACCAGGGATATCGATGGCTACACCTTC. Protein sequence: CASSKTRDIDGYTF.

This clonotype was counted ten times or more. V and J are TRBV20-1 and TRBJ2-3; D is unclear. This CDR3 region has 16 residues. The V end was cut by 1 base, the J end by 2 bases, with 16 bases between. Germline-derived CDR1 and CDR2 are DFQATT and SNEGSKA (reference sequence). The CDR3 sequence is CSARGGGRPVTDTQYF. CDR3 in DNA: TGCAGTGCTAGAGGAGGTGGCAGGCCCGTCACAGATACGCAGTATTTT.

CDR3 sequence reads: CASSQDGTFEYF. CDR3 in DNA: TGTGCCAGCAGCCAAGACGGGACTTTTGAGTATTTT. The chain couples TRBV2 to TRBJ2-3; the D gene is possibly TRBD2 (6 bases). CDR3 length equals 12 residues. V lost 6 bases and J lost 13, with 17 bases in between. Germline CDR1 and CDR2: SNHLY and FYNNEI. Variable domain in full (rest from reference TRBV2 and TRBJ2-3): EPEVTQTPSHQVTQMGQEVILRCVPISNHLYFYWYRQILGQKVEFLVSFYNNEISEKSEIFDDQFSVERPDGSNFTLKIRSTKLEDSAMYFCASSQDGTFEYFGPGTRLTVL.

This clonotype was seen many times. V gene TRBV30 combines with J gene TRBJ1-1, with no clear D. Germline V gene data show CDR1 as GTSNPN and CDR2 as SVGIG (reference sequence). The CDR3 runs 12 residues. Trimming left V 5 bases short and J 7 bases short, with 14 bases between. CDR3 sequence reads: CAWGLVGYEAFF. DNA of the CDR3: TGTGCCTGGGGACTGGTAGGCTATGAAGCTTTCTTT.

This clonotype was detected many times. This sequence joins TRBV7-2 and TRBJ1-5; no firm D call. The CDR3 spans 12 residues. Trimming removed 5 bases at V and 7 bases at J, with 9 bases between. Germline V gene data show CDR1 as SGHTA and CDR2 as FQGNSA. The CDR3 reads CASSLPLQPQHF. CDR3 nucleotides: TGTGCCAGCAGCCTCCCCCTGCAGCCCCAGCATTTT.

V usage is TRBV7-3 and J usage is TRBJ2-1; D is tentatively TRBD1 or TRBD2 (5 bases each). The CDR3 covers 13 residues. The V end lost 3 bases, the J end lost 15 bases, and 18 bases lay between the germline ends. Looked up from germline, CDR1 is SGHTA and CDR2 is FQGTGA. In nucleotides, the CDR3 is TGTGCCAGCAGCTTGGGACCTAAAGAGGGGTGGTTCTTC. Amino acid sequence: CASSLGPKEGWFF.

In this sample, this clonotype turned up many times. The CDR3 nucleotides are TGCGCCAGCAGCTTGGATGTAGGGAACACCGGGGAGCTGTTTTTT. Residues: CASSLDVGNTGELFF. V gene TRBV5-1 combines with J gene TRBJ2-2; D call uncertain. CDR1 SGHRS and CDR2 YFSETQ come from the germline V gene. This CDR3 is 15 amino acids long. V lost 0 bases and J 1 base, leaving 7 bases between the germline ends.

This clonotype has a count of ten or more. The genes are TRBV30 and TRBJ1-1, with TRBD1 matching over 7 bases. This CDR3 contains 12 residues. Germline V gene lookup returns CDR1 GTSNPN and CDR2 SVGIG (reference sequence). J was trimmed by 6 bases and V by 6 bases; bases with no gene match: 7. CDR3 residues: CACPSGQAEAFF. In nucleotides, the CDR3 is TGTGCCTGCCCCTCCGGACAGGCTGAAGCTTTCTTT.

The sample holds many counts of this clonotype. V and J are TRBV10-3 and TRBJ2-7, with 11 bases matching TRBD2. With 6 bases clipped from V and 5 bases from J, the junction kept 9 bases outside the gene matches. The CDR3 spans 15 residues. In germline, CDR1 is ENHRY, CDR2 SYGVKD. CDR3: CAISLAGGLRNEQYF. CDR3 coding DNA: TGTGCCATCAGCTTAGCGGGAGGGCTGAGGAACGAGCAGTACTTC.

V is TRBV5-1 and J is TRBJ1-2, with a possible D match to TRBD1 (6 bases). Trimming cost V 2 bases and J 4 bases, with 24 bases left between them. Germline lookup yields CDR1 SGHRS and CDR2 YFSETQ. The CDR3 has 18 amino acids. The CDR3 protein is CASSFQGTRVQGGYGYTF. In DNA, the CDR3 is TGCGCCAGCAGCTTTCAGGGGACTAGGGTTCAAGGTGGCTATGGCTACACCTTC.

This clonotype was counted at least ten times. This chain uses TRBV6-1 with TRBJ2-4, with 7 positions matching TRBD1. CDR3 length: 15 amino acids. V dropped 5 bases and J dropped 1; count of bases not matched to a gene: 5. CDR1 and CDR2 (germline): MNHNS, SASEGT. The CDR3 region has the DNA TGTGCCAGCAGTTTCGAGGGGGCGGCCAAAAACATTCAGTACTTC. The encoded protein is CASSFEGAAKNIQYF.

This clonotype was seen a single time. This chain joins TRBV7-9 and TRBJ1-2; D is ambiguous. Germline CDR1 and CDR2: SEHNR and FQNEAQ (reference sequence). V was trimmed by 3 bases and J by 5 bases, leaving 16 bases between them. This CDR3 has 15 amino acids. CDR3 residues: CASSFNTNPLYGYTF. Written as DNA, the CDR3 is TGTGCCAGCAGCTTCAACACGAACCCCCTTTATGGCTACACCTTC.

This clonotype came up many times. The gene calls are TRBV12-3 or TRBV12-4 and TRBJ2-7; unclear D gene. CDR3 length equals 13 residues. V shed 2 bases and J shed 1 base, with 6 bases lying between them. The CDR3 bases are TGTGCCAGCAGTTTACAGATTTCCTACGAGCAGTACTTC. It codes for CASSLQISYEQYF.

V usage is TRBV6-1 and J usage is TRBJ2-7; 9 bases align to TRBD2. The CDR3 has 14 amino acids. Losses at the gene ends were 5 bases for V and 6 bases for J; bases not matched to a gene: 8. Germline V gives CDR1 MNHNS, CDR2 SASEGT. CDR3 DNA: TGTGCCAGCAGTCCAATAGCGGGGGTGGCCGAGCAGTACTTC. As protein: CASSPIAGVAEQYF.

At least ten counts were recorded for this clonotype. CDR3: CSARDPGQSYGYTF. In nucleotides, the CDR3 is TGCAGTGCTAGAGACCCGGGACAATCATATGGCTACACCTTC. The chain uses TRBV20-1 and TRBJ1-2; D might be TRBD1 (6 bases). The CDR3 is made up of 14 amino acids. Germline V gives CDR1 DFQATT, CDR2 SNEGSKA (reference sequence). Trimming stripped 0 bases from V and 5 bases from J, with 13 bases between.

This clonotype came up many times. This sequence joins TRBV12-3 or TRBV12-4 and TRBJ1-4; D is ambiguous. The CDR3 length is 15 residues. V lost 7 bases and J 7 bases, leaving 19 bases between the germline ends. CDR3 in DNA: TGTGCCAGCACACCGGAGATGGCTATTAGTGAAAAACTGTTTTTT. The encoded protein is CASTPEMAISEKLFF.

This clonotype has ten or more counts. The chain recombines TRBV18 with TRBJ2-1; unclear D gene. This CDR3 has 15 residues. Germline loops: CDR1 KGHSH, CDR2 LQKENI. The ends were cut back, 6 bases at V and 5 bases at J, with 17 bases in the middle. CDR3 protein: CASSRQAPRNNEQFF. CDR3 coding DNA: TGTGCCAGCTCCCGACAAGCACCGCGGAACAATGAGCAGTTCTTC.

The sample holds a few counts of this clonotype. This rearrangement joins TRBV30 to TRBJ1-4; D gene ambiguous. Germline V lookup: CDR1 GTSNPN, CDR2 SVGIG (reference sequence). Trimming left V 2 bases short and J 8 bases short, with 3 bases between. The CDR3 runs 10 residues. The CDR3 loop reads CAWSQEKLFF. The CDR3 region has the DNA TGTGCCTGGAGTCAGGAAAAACTGTTTTTT.

This clonotype was found many times. The genes are TRBV20-1 and TRBJ1-6; 9 bases agree with TRBD1. CDR1 DFQATT and CDR2 SNEGSKA come from the germline V gene (reference sequence). J lost 2 bases, V lost 2 bases, and 7 bases had no gene match. CDR3 length equals 17 residues. Here the CDR3 DNA reads TGCAGTGCTAGAACCCCCGGGACAGGGACCTATAATTCACCCCTCCACTTT. This translates into CSARTPGTGTYNSPLHF.